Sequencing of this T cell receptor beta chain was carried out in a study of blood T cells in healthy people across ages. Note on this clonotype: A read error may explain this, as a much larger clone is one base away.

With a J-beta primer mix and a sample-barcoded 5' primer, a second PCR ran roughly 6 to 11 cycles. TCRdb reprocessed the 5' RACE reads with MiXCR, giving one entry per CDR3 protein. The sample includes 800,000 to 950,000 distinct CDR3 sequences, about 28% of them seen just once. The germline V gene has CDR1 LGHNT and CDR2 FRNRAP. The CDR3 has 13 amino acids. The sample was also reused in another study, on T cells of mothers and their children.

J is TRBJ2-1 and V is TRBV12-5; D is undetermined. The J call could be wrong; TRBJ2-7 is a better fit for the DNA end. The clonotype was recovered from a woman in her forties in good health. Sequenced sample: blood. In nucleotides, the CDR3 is TGTGCTAGTGGTGACCAAACCTACAATGAGCAGTACTTC. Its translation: CASGDQTYNEQYF.